The T cell receptor (beta chain) described here comes from a study of naive and memory T cell subsets. Study findings and constraints: No ground truth validated the naive and memory repertoire findings. Activation and differentiation may alter RNA-based TCR counts.

There are many counts of this clonotype. No antigen is known for it. Both TRBC1 and TRBC2 were covered by a beta constant-region primer of two equimolar oligonucleotides. A single record per CDR3 protein comes from TCRdb applying MiXCR to the UMI-ligation and nested PCR reads. Of tens of thousands of distinct CDR3 sequences listed, around 13% were seen once; the top ten hold around 0.9%. CDR3 length equals 16 residues. CDR1 is DFQATT, CDR2 SNEGSKA, per germline (reference sequence). Trimming cost V 5 bases and J 9 bases; bases outside gene matches: 18. The chain has TRBV20-1 and TRBJ2-1; 8 nucleotides match TRBD2. What was sequenced was central memory CD4+ T cells from blood. The clonotype was recovered from a human donor in good health. CDR3 in DNA: TGCAGTGCTCAACCCCCTAACGGGAGGGTAAATGGTGAGCAGTTCTTC. Its translation is CSAQPPNGRVNGEQFF.